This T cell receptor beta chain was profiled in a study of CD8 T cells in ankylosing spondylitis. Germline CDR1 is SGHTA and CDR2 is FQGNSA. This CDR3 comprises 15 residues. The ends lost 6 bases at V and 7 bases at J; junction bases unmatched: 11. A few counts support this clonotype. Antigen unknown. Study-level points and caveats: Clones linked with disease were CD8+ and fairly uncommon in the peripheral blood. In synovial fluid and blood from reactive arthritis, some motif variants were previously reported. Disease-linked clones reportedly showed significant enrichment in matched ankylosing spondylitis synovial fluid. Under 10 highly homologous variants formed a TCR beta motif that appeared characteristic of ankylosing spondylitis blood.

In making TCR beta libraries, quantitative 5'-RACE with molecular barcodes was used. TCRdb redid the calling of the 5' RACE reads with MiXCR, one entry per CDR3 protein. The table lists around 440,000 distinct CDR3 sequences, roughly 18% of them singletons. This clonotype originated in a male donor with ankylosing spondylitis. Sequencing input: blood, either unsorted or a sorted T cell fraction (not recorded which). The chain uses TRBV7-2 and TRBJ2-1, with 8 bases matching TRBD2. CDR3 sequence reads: CASRPGTSSFNEQFF. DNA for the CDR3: TGTGCCAGCAGGCCCGGGACTAGTTCTTTTAATGAGCAGTTCTTC. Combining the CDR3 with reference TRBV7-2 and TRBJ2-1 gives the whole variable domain GAGVSQSPSNKVTEKGKDVELRCDPISGHTALYWYRQSLGQGLEFLIYFQGNSAPDKSGLPSDRFSAERTGGSVSTLTIQRTQQEDSAVYLCASRPGTSSFNEQFFGPGTRLTVL.